The 23 T cell receptor beta chains listed next were all sequenced from one sample in a study of CD8 T cells in Susac syndrome. Reverse transcription of roughly 0.45 to 1 ug RNA used random hexamers. Via MiXCR, TCRdb re-called the immunoSEQ multiplex PCR reads, giving one row per CDR3 protein. Of around 200,000 distinct CDR3 sequences in the sample, more than 85% were seen once. Sample: CD4+ T cells from PBMCs. The receptors shown here come from a human donor with multiple sclerosis.

The chain employs TRBV9 and TRBJ1-1; a possible D gene is TRBD1 (5 bases). In germline, CDR1 is SGDLS, CDR2 YYNGEE. There are 13 residues in the CDR3. The V end lost 3 bases, the J end lost 10 bases, and 16 bases lay between the germline ends. The CDR3 DNA reads as TGTGCCAGCAGCGATACTCAGGTCGGGGGAGCTTTCTTT. It yields the protein CASSDTQVGGAFF.

The genes are TRBV30 and TRBJ1-2, with D perhaps matching TRBD1 (5 bases). Germline V gene data show CDR1 as GTSNPN and CDR2 as SVGIG (reference sequence). V was pared by 0 bases and J by 10 bases, with 12 bases between. The CDR3 is made up of 12 amino acids. CDR3: CAWSVQRTSYTF. CDR3 DNA sequence: TGTGCCTGGAGTGTCCAGCGGACATCCTACACCTTC.

The gene calls are TRBV24-1 and TRBJ1-5; unclear D gene. The CDR3 spans 10 residues. Germline V lookup: CDR1 KGHDR, CDR2 SFDVKD. The ends were cut back, 9 bases at V and 6 bases at J, with 5 bases in the middle. The CDR3 DNA reads as TGTGCCACCCCCCGTCAGCCCCAGCATTTT. Translated, it gives CATPRQPQHF.

The chain couples TRBV29-1 to TRBJ1-3; D remains ambiguous. V shed 3 bases and J shed 3 bases, with 6 bases lying between them. This CDR3 contains 12 residues. Germline CDR1 and CDR2: SQVTM and ANQGSEA. CDR3 DNA sequence: TGCAGCGTTGATTGGGGTGGAAACACCATATATTTT. This translates into CSVDWGGNTIYF.

The sample holds one count of this clonotype. This chain uses TRBV15 with TRBJ2-3; D unresolved. V lost 1 base to trimming and J lost 4 bases, with 9 bases between them. Germline V gene data show CDR1 as LNHNV and CDR2 as YYDKDF (reference sequence). The CDR3 covers 14 residues. The CDR3 DNA is TGTGCCACCAGCAGAGCCTCGAAGGCAGATACGCAGTATTTT. This gives the protein CATSRASKADTQYF.

The chain has TRBV29-1 and TRBJ2-1; the D is unclear. CDR3 length: 13 amino acids. From germline, CDR1 is SQVTM and CDR2 ANQGSEA. V lost 3 bases to trimming and J lost 8 bases, with 14 bases between them. The CDR3 nucleotides are TGCAGCGTTGAGGGATCCTTTATTGATGAGCAGTTCTTC. Protein sequence: CSVEGSFIDEQFF.

This chain uses TRBV29-1 with TRBJ1-4; D ambiguous. CDR1 is SQVTM, CDR2 ANQGSEA, per germline. CDR3 length: 12 amino acids. V dropped 5 bases and J dropped 3 bases, with 7 bases sitting between them. The CDR3 nucleotides read TGCAGCGTTTTTGGGGCTAATGAAAAACTGTTTTTT. Encoded protein: CSVFGANEKLFF.

The chain carries TRBV30 and TRBJ1-6; D remains unclear. This CDR3 contains 14 residues. Germline V gene lookup returns CDR1 GTSNPN and CDR2 SVGIG (reference sequence). The V gene lost 0 bases and the J gene lost 7 bases, with 10 bases spanning the gap. The chain's CDR3 is CAWSVLAGNSPLHF. CDR3 in DNA: TGTGCCTGGAGTGTTCTTGCGGGAAATTCACCCCTCCACTTT.

The chain joins TRBV30 to TRBJ1-2, with TRBD1 as a possible D gene (6 bases). With 0 bases removed from V and 8 bases from J, the gap between germline ends came to 13 bases. Looked up from germline, CDR1 is GTSNPN and CDR2 is SVGIG (reference sequence). The CDR3 contains 13 residues. CDR3 sequence: CAWSVDSLRGYTF. The CDR3, as DNA: TGTGCCTGGAGTGTGGACAGTCTTAGGGGCTACACCTTC. Supplemented by reference TRBV30 and TRBJ1-2, the full variable domain reads SQTIHQWPATLVQPVGSPLSLECTVEGTSNPNLYWYRQAAGRGLQLLFYSVGIGQISSEVPQNLSASRPQDRQFILSSKKLLLSDSGFYLCAWSVDSLRGYTFGSGTRLTVV.

The chain couples TRBV20-1 to TRBJ2-7, with a weak D call TRBD2 (5 bases). The CDR3 is 14 amino acids. Between the trimmed V and J ends, which lost 6 bases and 2 bases, there was a span of 17 bases. Looked up from germline, CDR1 is DFQATT and CDR2 is SNEGSKA (reference sequence). In DNA, the CDR3 is TGCAGTGCCGAGGGAGCAGACATGACCTACGAGCAGTACTTC. This sequence encodes CSAEGADMTYEQYF.

This chain uses TRBV3-1 with TRBJ2-2, with D perhaps matching TRBD1 (5 bases). Germline CDR1 LGHDT, CDR2 YNNKEL (reference sequence). Trimming cost V 8 bases and J 7 bases, with 14 bases left between them. There are 13 residues in the CDR3. The CDR3 loop is CASAMTAIGELFF. CDR3 coding DNA: TGTGCCAGCGCGATGACAGCCATCGGGGAGCTGTTTTTT.

The chain carries TRBV20-1 and TRBJ1-2, with D unresolved. CDR3 length equals 12 residues. Between the trimmed V and J ends, which lost 2 bases and 7 bases, there was a span of 11 bases. Germline assignment: CDR1 DFQATT and CDR2 SNEGSKA (reference sequence). CDR3 sequence: CSARKGSRGYTF. The CDR3 DNA follows: TGCAGTGCTAGAAAAGGTAGTCGTGGCTACACCTTC.

The V call is TRBV12-3 or TRBV12-4, the J call TRBJ1-2, with a tentative D call TRBD1 (5 bases). Trimming removed 6 bases at V and 4 bases at J, with 12 bases between. CDR3 length: 13 residues. CDR3 DNA sequence: TGTGCCAGCAGGAGGGACGGGACCTATGGCTACACCTTC. This encodes CASRRDGTYGYTF.

The sample holds a few counts of this clonotype. The chain recombines TRBV3-1 with TRBJ2-2; D unresolved. The CDR3 runs to 13 residues. V lost 3 bases and J lost 2, with 4 bases in between. Germline V gene data show CDR1 as LGHDT and CDR2 as YNNKEL (reference sequence). CDR3 sequence reads: CASSQGNTGELFF. The CDR3 DNA reads as TGTGCCAGCAGCCAGGGCAACACCGGGGAGCTGTTTTTT.

This rearrangement joins TRBV29-1 to TRBJ2-3; tentative D call: TRBD2 (5 bases). Germline V gene lookup returns CDR1 SQVTM and CDR2 ANQGSEA. V dropped 4 bases and J dropped 3 bases, with 11 bases sitting between them. The CDR3 is made up of 13 amino acids. CDR3: CSVGRLATDTQYF. The DNA for the CDR3 is TGCAGCGTTGGTCGGCTAGCTACAGATACGCAGTATTTT.

CDR3 region: CASEGCNQPQHF. CDR3 bases: TGTGCGTCAGAGGGGTGCAATCAGCCCCAGCATTTT. J is TRBJ1-5 and V is TRBV15; a possible D gene is TRBD1 (5 bases). The CDR3 consists of 12 residues. Germline lookup yields CDR1 LNHNV and CDR2 YYDKDF (reference sequence).

The chain combines TRBV20-1 with TRBJ1-2, with D hard to call. Germline V CDR1 and CDR2: DFQATT, SNEGSKA (reference sequence). This CDR3 contains 12 residues. V gave up 3 bases and J gave up 4 bases, with 9 bases separating them. Written as DNA, the CDR3 is TGCAGTGCTAGTGAGTTATCCTATGGCTACACCTTC. This sequence encodes CSASELSYGYTF.

V and J are TRBV7-9 and TRBJ1-1; the D is unclear. CDR1 and CDR2 from the germline V gene are SEHNR and FQNEAQ (reference sequence). The CDR3 extends over 12 amino acids. The V end lost 5 bases, the J end lost 8 bases, and 12 bases lay between the germline ends. The CDR3 reads CASSPGLGEAFF. The CDR3 nucleotides read TGTGCCAGCAGCCCCGGACTTGGGGAAGCTTTCTTT.

The CDR3 here is CASSRDSGSGNTIYF. For the CDR3, the DNA is TGTGCCAGCAGCCGGGACAGCGGCTCTGGAAACACCATATATTTT. This chain links TRBV9 with TRBJ1-3, with 7 bases fitting TRBD1. V was clipped by 4 bases and J by 0 bases; unmatched bases: 4. The CDR3 is made up of 15 amino acids. Germline CDR1 and CDR2: SGDLS and YYNGEE.

The V gene is TRBV24-1, the J gene TRBJ2-3; 9 bases fit TRBD2. V lost 6 bases to trimming and J lost 3 bases; unmatched junction nucleotides: 6. The CDR3 extends over 15 amino acids. CDR1 KGHDR and CDR2 SFDVKD come from the germline V gene. The CDR3 coding sequence is TGTGCCACCAGTATTGGTAGCGGGGGTACAGATACGCAGTATTTT. It yields the protein CATSIGSGGTDTQYF.

V is TRBV20-1 and J is TRBJ2-1; D perhaps matches TRBD2 (7 bases). This CDR3 contains 12 residues. With 5 bases removed from V and 7 bases from J, the gap between germline ends came to 12 bases. Per the germline V gene, CDR1 is DFQATT and CDR2 is SNEGSKA (reference sequence). The CDR3 reads CSAYGGPNEQFF. In nucleotides, the CDR3 is TGCAGTGCTTACGGGGGGCCGAATGAGCAGTTCTTC.

V is TRBV20-1 and J is TRBJ2-5, with D uncertain. The ends were cut back, 3 bases at V and 3 bases at J, with 14 bases in the middle. Germline loops: CDR1 DFQATT, CDR2 SNEGSKA (reference sequence). The CDR3 has 14 amino acids. CDR3 bases: TGCAGTGCTAGTCCCCCTGTTGGGGAAGAGACCCAGTACTTC. Protein: CSASPPVGEETQYF.

CDR3 residues: CSAVQGETQYF. The CDR3 bases are TGCAGTGCGGTACAGGGGGAGACCCAGTACTTC. V is TRBV20-1 and J is TRBJ2-5; 7 bases are a match to TRBD1. Germline trimming cut 6 bases from V and 5 bases from J; bases unmatched to any gene: 3. The CDR3 spans 11 residues. Germline V gene sequence: CDR1 DFQATT, CDR2 SNEGSKA (reference sequence).